Listed below are T cell receptor beta chains from one sample, sequenced in a study of Graves' ophthalmopathy and Graves' hyperthyroidism. TCRdb independently ran MiXCR on the multiplex PCR reads; one entry per CDR3 protein. The table has hundreds of thousands of distinct CDR3 sequences, around 42% seen once; the top ten hold roughly 45%. Sample: peripheral blood. All receptors derive from an adult man with Graves' ophthalmopathy. Each CDR3 is given with its conserved first and last residue. Each record gives: J gene, D gene, clone size, V gene, CDR3 DNA, CDR3 protein. The D gene is left open where the match is weak. Clone size is shown for a subset of rows, as once, few, many or a class of expanded clone.

j_call: TRBJ1-2; d_call: TRBD1; clone_size: few; v_call: TRBV29-1; cdr3_nt: TGCAGCGTTGAGGGTCAGGGAGAGGGGGCGAGCTATGGCTACACCTTC; cdr3_aa: CSVEGQGEGASYGYTF
j_call: TRBJ2-7; d_call: TRBD2; clone_size: NA; v_call: TRBV29-1; cdr3_nt: TGCAGCGTTGAAGTAGCGGGAGGGAGATACGAGCAGTACTTC; cdr3_aa: CSVEVAGGRYEQYF
j_call: TRBJ2-2; d_call: TRBD2; clone_size: NA; v_call: TRBV12-3/TRBV12-4; cdr3_nt: TGTGCCAGCAGTTTATCGAAACTAGCGGGAGGGGGCACCGGGGAGCTGTTTTTT; cdr3_aa: CASSLSKLAGGGTGELFF
j_call: TRBJ1-2; d_call: TRBD1; clone_size: NA; v_call: TRBV7-8; cdr3_nt: TGTGCCAGCACGGACAGGGCGAACTATGGCTACACCTTC; cdr3_aa: CASTDRANYGYTF
j_call: TRBJ2-7; d_call: NA; clone_size: NA; v_call: TRBV20-1; cdr3_nt: TGCAGTGCCAGCAGTCCTAGCAGGGTGACGGGGACGGAGCAGTACTTC; cdr3_aa: CSASSPSRVTGTEQYF
j_call: TRBJ2-2; d_call: NA; clone_size: NA; v_call: TRBV7-9; cdr3_nt: TGTGCCAGCAGCTTAGTTGGACCGTTGAACACCGGGGAGCTGTTTTTT; cdr3_aa: CASSLVGPLNTGELFF
j_call: TRBJ1-1; d_call: TRBD1; clone_size: NA; v_call: TRBV15; cdr3_nt: TGTGCCACTTGGGCCCCCGGACAGGGCCGGGAAGCTTTCTTT; cdr3_aa: CATWAPGQGREAFF
j_call: TRBJ1-2; d_call: NA; clone_size: few; v_call: TRBV15; cdr3_nt: TGTGCCACCAGCGGACCTTACAAGGGGGGATTGGGCTATGGCTACACCTTC; cdr3_aa: CATSGPYKGGLGYGYTF
j_call: TRBJ1-2; d_call: NA; clone_size: NA; v_call: TRBV7-3; cdr3_nt: TGTGCCAGCAGCGTCCCAAATGTCCCTAGGGGCTACACCTTC; cdr3_aa: CASSVPNVPRGYTF
j_call: TRBJ1-2; d_call: NA; clone_size: many; v_call: TRBV24-1; cdr3_nt: TGTGCCACCAGTGGTGGGGAGGCATACTATGGCTACACCTTC; cdr3_aa: CATSGGEAYYGYTF
j_call: TRBJ2-5; d_call: NA; clone_size: few; v_call: TRBV2; cdr3_nt: TGTGCCAGCAGGGCCCCGGGACTCCAAGAGACCCAGTACTTC; cdr3_aa: CASRAPGLQETQYF
j_call: TRBJ1-2; d_call: TRBD1; clone_size: few; v_call: TRBV12-3/TRBV12-4; cdr3_nt: TGTGCCAGCAGTTATACAGGGGGTGAGGGTGGCTACACCTTC; cdr3_aa: CASSYTGGEGGYTF
j_call: TRBJ1-6; d_call: NA; clone_size: NA; v_call: TRBV9; cdr3_nt: TGTGCCAGCACACGGGGTACCGACAATTCACCCCTCCACTTT; cdr3_aa: CASTRGTDNSPLHF
j_call: TRBJ2-2; d_call: TRBD1; clone_size: NA; v_call: TRBV10-3; cdr3_nt: TGTGCCATCAGTGAGGTGGCAGGGGGCAAATCTATCGGGGAGCTGTTTTTT; cdr3_aa: CAISEVAGGKSIGELFF
j_call: TRBJ2-7; d_call: NA; clone_size: NA; v_call: TRBV9; cdr3_nt: TGTGCCAGCAGCACCTGGGACGGCTCCTACGAGCAGTACTTC; cdr3_aa: CASSTWDGSYEQYF
j_call: TRBJ2-5; d_call: NA; clone_size: many; v_call: TRBV7-8; cdr3_nt: TGTGCCAGCAGCTCCGGACAAGAGACCCAGTACTTC; cdr3_aa: CASSSGQETQYF
j_call: TRBJ1-1; d_call: NA; clone_size: NA; v_call: TRBV19; cdr3_nt: TGTGCCAGTAGTAGAGGGGAGGACAGCATCCCTAACACTGAAGCTTTCTTT; cdr3_aa: CASSRGEDSIPNTEAFF
j_call: TRBJ2-7; d_call: TRBD2; clone_size: NA; v_call: TRBV7-2; cdr3_nt: TGTGCCAGCAGCCTAAGACTAGCGGGCTACGAGCAGTACTTC; cdr3_aa: CASSLRLAGYEQYF
j_call: TRBJ1-5; d_call: NA; clone_size: NA; v_call: TRBV2; cdr3_nt: TGTGCCAGCAGTGAAGCAGGGGGGGAGAGCAATCAGCCCCAGCATTTT; cdr3_aa: CASSEAGGESNQPQHF
j_call: TRBJ1-5; d_call: NA; clone_size: NA; v_call: TRBV10-3; cdr3_nt: TGTGCCAGCCAAGACACCCCAGGGCGGAGGGGTCAGCCCCAGCATTTT; cdr3_aa: CASQDTPGRRGQPQHF
j_call: TRBJ2-5; d_call: NA; clone_size: NA; v_call: TRBV20-1; cdr3_nt: TGCAGTGCTATATGGGACAAACAAGAGACCCAGTACTTC; cdr3_aa: CSAIWDKQETQYF
j_call: TRBJ2-7; d_call: NA; clone_size: NA; v_call: TRBV29-1; cdr3_nt: TGCAGCGTTGAACAGGGAAAGGACTACGAGCAGTACTTC; cdr3_aa: CSVEQGKDYEQYF
j_call: TRBJ1-3; d_call: TRBD1; clone_size: NA; v_call: TRBV7-9; cdr3_nt: TGTGCCAGCAGCTTAGGTGACAGGGCCGCGGATTTT; cdr3_aa: CASSLGDRAADF
j_call: TRBJ1-1; d_call: NA; clone_size: few; v_call: TRBV14; cdr3_nt: TGTGCCAGCAGCCGACTGAACACTGAAGCTTTCTTT; cdr3_aa: CASSRLNTEAFF
j_call: TRBJ2-6; d_call: TRBD1; clone_size: NA; v_call: TRBV11-1; cdr3_nt: TGTGCCAGCAGCGGACAGGGGCCACAAGGAATCTCTGGGGCCAACGTCCTGACTTTC; cdr3_aa: CASSGQGPQGISGANVLTF
j_call: TRBJ2-7; d_call: TRBD2; clone_size: few; v_call: TRBV20-1; cdr3_nt: TGCAGTGCTCTTATCGGGAGGCGCGAGCAGTACTTC; cdr3_aa: CSALIGRREQYF
j_call: TRBJ2-6; d_call: TRBD1; clone_size: once; v_call: TRBV9; cdr3_nt: TGTGCCAGCAGCGAGACAGGGTCCTCTACTGGGGCCAACATCCTGACTTTC; cdr3_aa: CASSETGSSTGANILTF
j_call: TRBJ1-2; d_call: NA; clone_size: NA; v_call: TRBV7-9; cdr3_nt: TGTGCCAGCAGTTCACCGGGACACAACTATGGCTACACCTTC; cdr3_aa: CASSSPGHNYGYTF
j_call: TRBJ2-5; d_call: TRBD1; clone_size: NA; v_call: TRBV10-3; cdr3_nt: TGTGCCATCAGTGGGATAAGGGGGCATGAGACCCAGTACTTC; cdr3_aa: CAISGIRGHETQYF
j_call: TRBJ2-6; d_call: TRBD1; clone_size: NA; v_call: TRBV7-8; cdr3_nt: TGTGCCAGCAGCTCCCTGGACAGGCGGGGGGCCAACGTCCTGACTTTC; cdr3_aa: CASSSLDRRGANVLTF
j_call: TRBJ2-6; d_call: TRBD1; clone_size: few; v_call: TRBV4-1; cdr3_nt: TGCGCCAGCGGAGACAGGGCTGGGGCCAACGTCCTGACTTTC; cdr3_aa: CASGDRAGANVLTF
j_call: TRBJ2-7; d_call: TRBD1; clone_size: NA; v_call: TRBV6-5; cdr3_nt: TGTGCCAGCAGTTACCGGGACAGGAGCTACGAGCAGTACTTC; cdr3_aa: CASSYRDRSYEQYF
j_call: TRBJ1-1; d_call: NA; clone_size: NA; v_call: TRBV7-8; cdr3_nt: TGTGCCAGCAGCAAGAACAGAAACATGAACACTGAAGCTTTCTTT; cdr3_aa: CASSKNRNMNTEAFF
j_call: TRBJ2-2; d_call: NA; clone_size: NA; v_call: TRBV29-1; cdr3_nt: TGCAGCGTTGACCGGGGGGCCGGCACCGGGGAGCTGTTTTTT; cdr3_aa: CSVDRGAGTGELFF
j_call: TRBJ2-7; d_call: NA; clone_size: NA; v_call: TRBV19; cdr3_nt: TGTGCCAGTAGTAGTTACCGGGACGGACCCTACGAGCAGTACTTC; cdr3_aa: CASSSYRDGPYEQYF
j_call: TRBJ1-2; d_call: NA; clone_size: few; v_call: TRBV5-1; cdr3_nt: TGCGCCAGCAGCTTGGACCCGGGGGGAGACTATGGCTACACCTTC; cdr3_aa: CASSLDPGGDYGYTF
j_call: TRBJ2-7; d_call: NA; clone_size: many; v_call: TRBV20-1; cdr3_nt: TGCAGTGCTAGAGATCTCAAAGGAGGGTACGAGCAGTACTTC; cdr3_aa: CSARDLKGGYEQYF
j_call: TRBJ1-6; d_call: NA; clone_size: NA; v_call: TRBV5-1; cdr3_nt: TGCGCCAGCAGCTTGGCAGGGGCCTCACCCCTCCACTTT; cdr3_aa: CASSLAGASPLHF
j_call: TRBJ2-7; d_call: TRBD2; clone_size: many; v_call: TRBV5-1; cdr3_nt: TGTGCCAGCAGCTTCACTAGCGGGAGTTACGAGCAGTACTTC; cdr3_aa: CASSFTSGSYEQYF
j_call: TRBJ2-7; d_call: TRBD1; clone_size: NA; v_call: TRBV10-2; cdr3_nt: TGTGCCAGCAGTGAAGGAACAGGGGTCGCCTACGAGCAGTACTTC; cdr3_aa: CASSEGTGVAYEQYF
j_call: TRBJ2-7; d_call: NA; clone_size: few; v_call: TRBV20-1; cdr3_nt: TGCAGTGCTAGAGCGGAGGGGGGGTACGAGCAGTACTTC; cdr3_aa: CSARAEGGYEQYF
j_call: TRBJ1-3; d_call: NA; clone_size: NA; v_call: TRBV13; cdr3_nt: TGTGCCAGCAGACTTATCACAGGGGGAAACACCATATATTTT; cdr3_aa: CASRLITGGNTIYF
j_call: TRBJ1-5; d_call: TRBD1; clone_size: NA; v_call: TRBV9; cdr3_nt: TGTGCCAGCAGCAACAGGGGTAGCAATCAGCCCCAGCATTTT; cdr3_aa: CASSNRGSNQPQHF
j_call: TRBJ2-5; d_call: TRBD2; clone_size: NA; v_call: TRBV20-1; cdr3_nt: TGCAGTGCTCCCGATAGCGGGGGGTCCGAGACCCAGTACTTC; cdr3_aa: CSAPDSGGSETQYF
j_call: TRBJ1-5; d_call: NA; clone_size: few; v_call: TRBV2; cdr3_nt: TGTGCCAGCAGTTCGTTAGACAGAACTAGCAATCAGCCCCAGCATTTT; cdr3_aa: CASSSLDRTSNQPQHF
j_call: TRBJ2-6; d_call: NA; clone_size: NA; v_call: TRBV2; cdr3_nt: TGTGCCAGCAGCTCCTCGGGGGTGGGGTCTGGGGCCAACGTCCTGACTTTC; cdr3_aa: CASSSSGVGSGANVLTF
j_call: TRBJ2-7; d_call: NA; clone_size: few; v_call: TRBV7-9; cdr3_nt: TGTGCCAGCAGCCCCCGTACGGGCCGGGGCAACTCCTACGAGCAGTACTTC; cdr3_aa: CASSPRTGRGNSYEQYF
j_call: TRBJ2-7; d_call: TRBD1; clone_size: few; v_call: TRBV7-8; cdr3_nt: TGTGCCAGCACCACTTACGGTCGGGACAGGCCCTACGAGCAGTACTTC; cdr3_aa: CASTTYGRDRPYEQYF
j_call: TRBJ1-6; d_call: NA; clone_size: few; v_call: TRBV10-2; cdr3_nt: TGCGCCAGCGGAGAAAATTCACCCCTCCACTTT; cdr3_aa: CASGENSPLHF
j_call: TRBJ2-5; d_call: NA; clone_size: once; v_call: TRBV12-3/TRBV12-4; cdr3_nt: TGTGCCAGCACCCAGGGAGGTGGGCCCCGGGAGACCCAGTACTTC; cdr3_aa: CASTQGGGPRETQYF
j_call: TRBJ1-2; d_call: NA; clone_size: NA; v_call: TRBV5-6; cdr3_nt: TGTGCCAGCAGCCAGTACCGTACAGGGACATATGGCTACACCTTC; cdr3_aa: CASSQYRTGTYGYTF
j_call: TRBJ1-4; d_call: NA; clone_size: NA; v_call: TRBV7-9; cdr3_nt: TGTGCCAGCAGATTGACAGAGCAGGGGGAAAAACTGTTTTTT; cdr3_aa: CASRLTEQGEKLFF
j_call: TRBJ2-5; d_call: TRBD1; clone_size: NA; v_call: TRBV6-5; cdr3_nt: TGTGCCAGCAGTTACTTCTTAACAGGGGCCAGGGAGACCCAGTACTTC; cdr3_aa: CASSYFLTGARETQYF
j_call: TRBJ1-6; d_call: TRBD1; clone_size: few; v_call: TRBV11-2; cdr3_nt: TGTGCCAGCAGCCCCGGCCCCGGGACAGGTGGAAATTCACCCCTCCACTTT; cdr3_aa: CASSPGPGTGGNSPLHF
j_call: TRBJ1-1; d_call: NA; clone_size: NA; v_call: TRBV7-9; cdr3_nt: TGTGCCAGCAGCTTAGGAGGAGGGGGTGAAGCTTTCTTT; cdr3_aa: CASSLGGGGEAFF
j_call: TRBJ2-5; d_call: TRBD2; clone_size: once; v_call: TRBV29-1; cdr3_nt: TGCAGCGTCGGGGGAGGGTCAGGCACATACAATGAGCAGTACTTC; cdr3_aa: CSVGGGSGTYNEQYF
j_call: TRBJ2-5; d_call: TRBD2; clone_size: NA; v_call: TRBV20-1; cdr3_nt: TGCAGTGCTAGTTTCGGGACTAGCGCCGAGACCCAGTACTTC; cdr3_aa: CSASFGTSAETQYF